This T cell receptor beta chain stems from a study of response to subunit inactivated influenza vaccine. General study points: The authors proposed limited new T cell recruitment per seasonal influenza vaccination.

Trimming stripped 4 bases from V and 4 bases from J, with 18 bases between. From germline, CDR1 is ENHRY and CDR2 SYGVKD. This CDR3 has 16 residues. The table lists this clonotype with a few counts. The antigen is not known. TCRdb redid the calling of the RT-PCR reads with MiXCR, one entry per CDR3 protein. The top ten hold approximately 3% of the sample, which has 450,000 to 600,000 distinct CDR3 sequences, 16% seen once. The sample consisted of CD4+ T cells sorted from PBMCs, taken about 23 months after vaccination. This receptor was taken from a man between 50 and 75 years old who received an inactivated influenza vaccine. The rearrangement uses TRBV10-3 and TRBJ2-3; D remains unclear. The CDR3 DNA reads TGTGCCATCAGTGGAAATCCACCAGGAAGTGCAGATACGCAGTATTTT. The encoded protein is CAISGNPPGSADTQYF.